This T cell receptor beta chain was sequenced during a study of cytomegalovirus exposure and HLA in healthy donors. Study-level background: Earlier work reported 100 million or so unique TCR beta sequences from some 180 million T cells. The study, taken as a whole, reports: In a later analysis, most CMV-associated TCR beta chains appeared HLA-restricted. From TCR beta sequences, most subjects' HLA-A and HLA-B alleles were reportedly predicted accurately. A link between a missense DCLRE1C variant and TCR beta V- and J-gene trimming emerged from a later analysis.

The PCR employed 60 Vbeta primers together with 13 Jbeta primers. Libraries were prepared by immunoSEQ multiplex PCR; TCRdb keeps only in-frame clonotypes and omits some of them. The sample consists of about 140,000 clones, 73% of them appearing once. Germline loops: CDR1 SGHVS, CDR2 FQNEAQ. This CDR3 spans 17 amino acids. With 4 bases removed from V and 4 bases from J, the gap between germline ends came to 22 bases. Worth noting for this clone: Its antigen is as yet unknown.

Source material: PBMCs. The sequence came from a woman in her thirties or forties in good health and CMV-seronegative. This chain uses TRBV7-8 with TRBJ1-1, with D uncertain. For the CDR3, the DNA is TGTGCCAGCAGCTCCCAAGTCAATCGAGGGAACCCCACTGAAGCTTTCTTT. Amino acid sequence: CASSSQVNRGNPTEAFF.